The 21 T cell receptor beta chains below were found in one sample sequenced in a study of OX40 agonist ivuxolimab in advanced cancers. Produced via immunoSEQ multiplex PCR; TCRdb's table is partial and in-frame only. Here the sample spans under 25,000 clones, about four fifths being singletons. This specimen consisted of CD4+ or CD8+ T cells sorted from blood, obtained in a trial of the OX40 agonist ivuxolimab. All receptors come from an adult with an advanced solid tumor such as melanoma, head and neck, liver or kidney cancer.

The chain is built from TRBV18 and TRBJ2-5, with TRBD1 as a possible D gene (6 bases). Germline V gene data show CDR1 as KGHSH and CDR2 as LQKENI. The CDR3 is 16 amino acids. The V end was cut by 3 bases, the J end by 5 bases, with 19 bases between. In DNA form, the CDR3 reads TGTGCCAGCTCACCTTTCGGACAGTTACCTGGGGAGACCCAGTACTTC. Protein sequence: CASSPFGQLPGETQYF.

The V and J genes are TRBV18 and TRBJ1-5, with TRBD1 identical over 10 bases. Germline V CDR1 and CDR2: KGHSH, LQKENI. V was pared by 6 bases and J by 6 bases, with 8 bases of the junction left unmatched. This CDR3 contains 15 residues. CDR3 bases: TGTGCCAGCTCCGGGACAGGGGCCGTGGGTCAGCCCCAGCATTTT. Protein product: CASSGTGAVGQPQHF.

This chain joins TRBV11-3 and TRBJ1-6; D is unresolved. The ends were cut back, 1 base at V and 8 bases at J, with 18 bases in the middle. The germline V gene has CDR1 SGHNT and CDR2 YENEEA. This CDR3 is 17 amino acids long. The CDR3 DNA sequence: TGTGCCAGCAGCTTAGTGGATAGGCAGGTATTATATTCACCCCTCCACTTT. Translation: CASSLVDRQVLYSPLHF.

DNA of the CDR3: TGTGCCAGCAGCTCCAGACTAGCGGGGTCCTACGAGCAGTACTTC. This codes for CASSSRLAGSYEQYF. The chain links TRBV11-2 to TRBJ2-7; 11 nucleotides match TRBD2. V lost 4 bases and J lost 1; bases outside the gene matches: 3. Germline V CDR1 and CDR2: SGHAT, FQNNGV. This CDR3 spans 15 amino acids.

The chain has TRBV19 and TRBJ1-2; no firm D call. Deletions cut 9 bases from V and 7 bases from J, with 24 bases between. Germline CDR1 and CDR2: LNHDA and SQIVND (reference sequence). CDR3 length equals 15 residues. Here the CDR3 reads CASYVTWGGGGGYTF. DNA for the CDR3: TGTGCCAGCTACGTTACGTGGGGTGGTGGCGGTGGCTACACCTTC.

The chain employs TRBV7-2 and TRBJ2-7; 10 positions agree with TRBD2. The germline CDR1 and CDR2 sequences are SGHTA and FQGNSA. With V trimmed by 1 base and J by 0 bases, 9 bases remained unmatched. CDR3 length: 18 residues. The chain's CDR3 is CASSLEASGGFSSYEQYF. The CDR3 DNA follows: TGTGCCAGCAGCTTAGAGGCTAGCGGGGGATTTAGCTCCTACGAGCAGTACTTC.

V and J are TRBV7-2 and TRBJ1-5; D is unresolved. Trimming removed 4 bases at V and 6 bases at J, with 10 bases between. Germline V gene lookup returns CDR1 SGHTA and CDR2 FQGNSA. The CDR3 is 13 residues long. The chain's CDR3 is CASSSDQVQPQHF. In DNA, the CDR3 is TGTGCCAGCAGCTCTGATCAGGTTCAGCCCCAGCATTTT. Full variable domain (missing parts from reference TRBV7-2 and TRBJ1-5): GAGVSQSPSNKVTEKGKDVELRCDPISGHTALYWYRQSLGQGLEFLIYFQGNSAPDKSGLPSDRFSAERTGGSVSTLTIQRTQQEDSAVYLCASSSDQVQPQHFGDGTRLSIL.

This chain links TRBV6-6 with TRBJ1-5; D gene unclear. V shed 2 bases and J shed 2 bases, with 1 base lying between them. Per the germline V gene, CDR1 is MNHNY and CDR2 is SVGAGI (reference sequence). CDR3 length: 12 amino acids. CDR3 sequence: CASSYGNQPQHF. CDR3 sequence (DNA): TGTGCCAGCAGTTACGGCAATCAGCCCCAGCATTTT.

The chain is built from TRBV6-6 and TRBJ2-6; D is uncertain. V lost 7 bases, J lost 4 bases, and 14 bases lay in between. This CDR3 has 15 amino acids. Germline V gene lookup returns CDR1 MNHNY and CDR2 SVGAGI (reference sequence). The CDR3 nucleotides are TGTGCCAGCAAAACCGAGTCTGCGGGGGCCAACGTCCTGACTTTC. Protein: CASKTESAGANVLTF.

The rearrangement uses TRBV27 and TRBJ2-7; TRBD1 might be the D (6 bases). Germline V gene data show CDR1 as MNHEY and CDR2 as SMNVEV (reference sequence). This CDR3 comprises 12 residues. V shed 5 bases and J shed 6 bases, with 11 bases lying between them. The CDR3 DNA reads as TGTGCCAGCAGTCCCCTGACAGGCGAGCAGTACTTC. Its translation: CASSPLTGEQYF.

The J gene is TRBJ2-3, the V gene TRBV27; D uncertain. The CDR3 has 11 residues. The germline V gene has CDR1 MNHEY and CDR2 SMNVEV (reference sequence). The V and J ends lost 10 bases and 3 bases respectively, with 8 bases between them. CDR3 DNA sequence: TGTGCCACGAGACGGACAGATACGCAGTATTTT. Residues: CATRRTDTQYF.

The chain carries TRBV7-2 and TRBJ2-1; 7 bases are shared with TRBD2. In germline, CDR1 is SGHTA, CDR2 FQGNSA. The CDR3 length is 15 residues. Unmatched junction bases numbered 7, after V lost 5 bases and J lost 3 bases. The CDR3 loop reads CASSPFAGDYNEQFF. The CDR3 DNA reads TGTGCCAGCAGCCCGTTCGCGGGGGACTACAATGAGCAGTTCTTC.

The chain has TRBV6-4 and TRBJ2-1; tentatively, D is TRBD1 or TRBD2 (6 bases each). V was trimmed by 6 bases and J by 2 bases, leaving 11 bases between them. CDR3 length equals 14 residues. Germline CDR1 and CDR2: MRHNA and SNTAGT. CDR3 loop: CASSRGLPYNEQFF. The DNA of the CDR3 is TGTGCCAGCAGCCGGGGGCTACCCTACAATGAGCAGTTCTTC.

The rearrangement uses TRBV5-6 and TRBJ2-3, with D possibly being TRBD2 (5 bases). Germline loops: CDR1 SGHDT, CDR2 YYEEEE. This CDR3 has 15 amino acids. Trimming shortened V by 1 base and J by 0 bases, and 9 bases separated the two germline ends. The DNA of the CDR3 is TGTGCCAGCAGCTTGATCGGGGAGAGCACAGATACGCAGTATTTT. Its protein is CASSLIGESTDTQYF. The full variable domain, with the rest looked up from reference TRBV5-6 and TRBJ2-3, is DAGVTQSPTHLIKTRGQQVTLRCSPKSGHDTVSWYQQALGQGPQFIFQYYEEEERQRGNFPDRFSGHQFPNYSSELNVNALLLGDSALYLCASSLIGESTDTQYFGPGTRLTVL.

This clone is termed medium-sized. The chain couples TRBV6-6 to TRBJ2-7; 8 nucleotides line up with TRBD1. The V and J ends lost 6 bases and 9 bases, in that order; junction bases with no gene match: 7. CDR3 length: 12 amino acids. Germline-derived CDR1 and CDR2 are MNHNY and SVGAGI (reference sequence). For the CDR3, the DNA is TGTGCCAGCAGCAACACAGGGGGGCGGCAGTACTTC. The encoded protein is CASSNTGGRQYF.

This clone was recorded only once. The rearrangement joins TRBV4-1 to TRBJ1-3, with TRBD1 matching over 9 bases. This CDR3 is 21 amino acids long. CDR1 is MGHRA and CDR2 is YSYEKL in the germline V gene. V trimming: 3 bases; J trimming: 2 bases; junction bases outside the gene matches: 20. The CDR3 spells CASSQTVAWDRAAPTGNTIYF. The CDR3 bases are TGCGCCAGCAGCCAGACCGTGGCTTGGGACAGGGCGGCTCCAACTGGAAACACCATATATTTT.

The V and J genes are TRBV7-8 and TRBJ1-4, with D possibly TRBD1 on 5 matching bases. This CDR3 comprises 13 residues. Germline CDR1 reads SGHVS; CDR2 reads FQNEAQ. The ends were cut back, 7 bases at V and 13 bases at J, with 19 bases in the middle. CDR3 bases: TGTGCCAGCACCCCCCGGAGGGACCGGGGACTGTTTTTT. This sequence encodes CASTPRRDRGLFF.

This chain uses TRBV4-1 with TRBJ2-1; TRBD2 matches at 8 bases. Germline CDR1 is MGHRA and CDR2 is YSYEKL. The V gene end was trimmed by 5 bases and the J gene end by 9 bases; junction bases not matched to a gene: 9. The CDR3 totals 14 residues. The CDR3 loop is CASSSIGGAGEQFF. The CDR3 DNA is TGCGCCAGCAGCTCCATCGGGGGGGCAGGTGAGCAGTTCTTC.

The chain recombines TRBV27 with TRBJ1-1, with 9 bases lining up with TRBD1. The CDR3 contains 14 residues. Germline V gene sequence: CDR1 MNHEY, CDR2 SMNVEV (reference sequence). V gave up 10 bases and J gave up 1 base; unmatched junction bases: 7. CDR3 coding DNA: TGTGCCACCTACCGGGACAGGGCGAACACTGAAGCTTTCTTT. As protein: CATYRDRANTEAFF.

The CDR3 here is CASSMGQGQDGYTF. The CDR3 DNA reads TGTGCCAGTAGTATGGGGCAGGGGCAGGATGGCTACACCTTC. The gene calls are TRBV19 and TRBJ1-2; a possible D gene is TRBD1 (6 bases). The CDR3 runs to 14 residues. CDR1 and CDR2 from the germline V gene are LNHDA and SQIVND (reference sequence). Between the trimmed V and J ends, which lost 3 bases and 6 bases, there was a span of 14 bases.

V usage is TRBV7-2 and J usage is TRBJ1-3, with D hard to call. Deletions cut 1 base from V and 0 bases from J, with 13 bases between. The CDR3 contains 17 residues. CDR1 SGHTA and CDR2 FQGNSA come from the germline V gene. The CDR3 DNA is TGTGCCAGCAGCTTAGGTTTAGGGCGGAGCTCTGGAAACACCATATATTTT. Residues: CASSLGLGRSSGNTIYF.